This T cell receptor (beta chain) was sequenced in a study of CD8 T cells in ankylosing spondylitis (dated by TCRdb to the late 2010s). Broadly, across the study: T cell receptor beta repertoires were profiled in healthy donors and ankylosing spondylitis patients so that disease-linked TCR variants could be found. Peripheral blood was sampled, and synovial fluid was also collected from ankylosing spondylitis patients. The whole study cohort included 108 healthy donors and 25 ankylosing spondylitis patients.

TCRdb names Illumina HiSeq 2500 as the instrument used. Quantitative 5'-RACE with molecular barcodes was the method used to prepare the TCR beta libraries. Regarding the original processing steps: A new computational method based on a probabilistic model of VDJ rearrangement was used to identify disease-linked TCR variants. Through fastp at Q25 and MiXCR, TCRdb rebuilt clones from the public reads, retaining in-frame beta chains. CDR3 protein sequences are deduplicated, and each keeps its most common genes and DNA. It is TCRdb's table, rather than the study itself, that gives the V and J calls and clone size. This sample is represented by about 140,000 distinct CDR3 sequences; about an eighth of them were singletons. The top ten clones comprise around 4.1% of the sample. As concerns this clonotype: Its specific antigen is unknown. No base qualities exist here, and no much larger clone lies one base off it.

V is trimmed back by 4 bases and J by 4 bases, and the junction contains 6 bases that no gene match accounts for. As encoded in the germline V gene (reference sequence), CDR1 is DFQATT while CDR2 is SNEGSKA. The CDR3 sequence holds 14 residues, the cysteine and phenylalanine included. This entry keeps only the CDR3 DNA: 42 bases, framed from base 1. The full study reports these points: Some of the motif variants had been reported before in the synovial fluid and blood of reactive arthritis patients, a finding that suggests common disease-initiation mechanisms. A TCR beta motif of several highly homologous amino acid variants appeared characteristic of blood from ankylosing spondylitis patients. The disease-linked clones were reported as significantly enriched in matched synovial fluid samples from ankylosing spondylitis patients. The disease-linked clones showed a CD8+ phenotype and occurred at relatively low frequencies in peripheral blood.

This clonotype was sampled from a female donor with ankylosing spondylitis or in good health (not recorded which). The rearranged chain carries TRBV20-1 and TRBJ2-1; 8 bases in between match TRBD2. The sample taken for sequencing was blood, either unsorted or a sorted T cell fraction (not recorded which). The sequenced DNA is TGCAGTGCTAACCCGACTAGCGCGTACAATGAGCAGTTCTTC. It encodes CSANPTSAYNEQFF.